Listed below are T cell receptor beta chains from one sample, sequenced in a study of Graves' ophthalmopathy and Graves' hyperthyroidism. TCRdb used MiXCR to reprocess the multiplex PCR reads, holding one entry per CDR3 protein. The sample yields over a million distinct CDR3 sequences, about 35% seen once. Specimen: peripheral blood or thyroid tissue (not recorded which). These TCRs come from an adult man with Graves' hyperthyroidism. The CDR3 runs from the conserved cysteine through the conserved F or W. The D gene is left open where the match is weak. Some rows mark clone size as missing; the rest say once, few, many or name a class of expanded clone.

v_call: TRBV7-3
j_call: TRBJ2-7
cdr3_length: 16
d_call: NA
clone_size: NA
cdr3_aa: CASSLTGEAGSYEQYF
cdr3_nt: TGTGCCAGCAGCTTAACTGGGGAGGCCGGCTCCTACGAGCAGTACTTC

v_call: TRBV6-5
j_call: TRBJ1-1
cdr3_length: 14
d_call: NA
clone_size: many
cdr3_aa: CASKPGQSNTEAFF
cdr3_nt: TGTGCCAGCAAACCGGGACAATCGAACACTGAAGCTTTCTTT

v_call: TRBV5-6
j_call: TRBJ1-1
cdr3_length: 13
d_call: NA
clone_size: many
cdr3_aa: CASSLIRNTEAFF
cdr3_nt: TGTGCCAGCAGCTTAATACGGAACACTGAAGCTTTCTTT

v_call: TRBV2
j_call: TRBJ1-4
cdr3_length: 15
d_call: NA
clone_size: NA
cdr3_aa: CASSDRRPESEKLFF
cdr3_nt: TGTGCCAGCAGTGATCGTAGGCCGGAGAGTGAAAAACTGTTTTTT

v_call: TRBV7-2
j_call: TRBJ2-7
cdr3_length: 13
d_call: NA
clone_size: many
cdr3_aa: CASRQPPAQEQYF
cdr3_nt: TGTGCCAGCAGGCAGCCCCCAGCCCAGGAGCAGTACTTC

v_call: TRBV2
j_call: TRBJ1-5
cdr3_length: 15
d_call: NA
clone_size: NA
cdr3_aa: CASGQEGGVNQPQHF
cdr3_nt: TGTGCCAGCGGTCAGGAAGGGGGGGTCAATCAGCCCCAGCATTTT

v_call: TRBV7-8
j_call: TRBJ2-5
cdr3_length: 13
d_call: NA
clone_size: many
cdr3_aa: CASSFGGMETQYF
cdr3_nt: TGTGCCAGCAGCTTTGGTGGGATGGAGACCCAGTACTTC

v_call: TRBV18
j_call: TRBJ2-5
cdr3_length: 13
d_call: NA
clone_size: NA
cdr3_aa: CASSPVKLETQYF
cdr3_nt: TGTGCCAGCTCACCTGTAAAACTAGAGACCCAGTACTTC

v_call: TRBV6-5
j_call: TRBJ2-2
cdr3_length: 16
d_call: NA
clone_size: NA
cdr3_aa: CASSYWKTVNTGELFF
cdr3_nt: TGTGCCAGCAGTTACTGGAAGACAGTAAACACCGGGGAGCTGTTTTTT

v_call: TRBV20-1
j_call: TRBJ2-7
cdr3_length: 14
d_call: NA
clone_size: many
cdr3_aa: CSASGQGGGYEQYF
cdr3_nt: TGCAGTGCCTCCGGACAGGGAGGGGGATACGAGCAGTACTTC

v_call: TRBV10-3
j_call: TRBJ1-6
cdr3_length: 16
d_call: TRBD1
clone_size: NA
cdr3_aa: CASTPDRGIYNSPLHF
cdr3_nt: TGTGCCAGCACCCCGGACAGGGGGATCTATAATTCACCCCTCCACTTT

v_call: TRBV6-1
j_call: TRBJ2-7
cdr3_length: 15
d_call: TRBD2
clone_size: NA
cdr3_aa: CASVKGGGSSYEQYF
cdr3_nt: TGTGCCAGCGTGAAGGGCGGGGGAAGCTCCTACGAGCAGTACTTC

v_call: TRBV7-9
j_call: TRBJ2-5
cdr3_length: 13
d_call: NA
clone_size: many
cdr3_aa: CASSKGGEETQYF
cdr3_nt: TGTGCCAGCAGTAAAGGAGGCGAAGAGACCCAGTACTTC

v_call: TRBV7-2
j_call: TRBJ1-1
cdr3_length: 14
d_call: NA
clone_size: many
cdr3_aa: CASSSYIKNTEAFF
cdr3_nt: TGTGCCAGCAGCTCGTACATCAAGAACACTGAAGCTTTCTTT

v_call: TRBV7-9
j_call: TRBJ1-4
cdr3_length: 16
d_call: NA
clone_size: few
cdr3_aa: CASSQNYRVYTEKLFF
cdr3_nt: TGTGCCAGCAGCCAGAATTACAGGGTTTATACTGAAAAACTGTTTTTT

v_call: TRBV2
j_call: TRBJ1-3
cdr3_length: 15
d_call: NA
clone_size: NA
cdr3_aa: CASSAQHGTGNTIYF
cdr3_nt: TGTGCCAGCAGTGCCCAACACGGTACAGGAAACACCATATATTTT

v_call: TRBV7-2
j_call: TRBJ2-7
cdr3_length: 16
d_call: TRBD2
clone_size: NA
cdr3_aa: CASSFSRLAGTYEQYF
cdr3_nt: TGTGCCAGCAGTTTCAGTCGACTAGCGGGGACCTACGAGCAGTACTTC

v_call: TRBV5-5
j_call: TRBJ1-6
cdr3_length: 13
d_call: TRBD1
clone_size: few
cdr3_aa: CASSYGTATPLHF
cdr3_nt: TGTGCCAGCAGCTACGGGACAGCGACACCCCTCCACTTT

v_call: TRBV5-6
j_call: TRBJ2-5
cdr3_length: 15
d_call: NA
clone_size: many
cdr3_aa: CASSLTTLSLETQYF
cdr3_nt: TGTGCCAGCAGCTTGACCACCCTCAGCCTAGAGACCCAGTACTTC

v_call: TRBV6-2/TRBV6-3
j_call: TRBJ2-6
cdr3_length: 18
d_call: TRBD1
clone_size: NA
cdr3_aa: CASSYLGTGWSGANVLTF
cdr3_nt: TGTGCCAGCAGTTACCTGGGGACAGGTTGGTCTGGGGCCAACGTCCTGACTTTC

v_call: TRBV7-2
j_call: TRBJ2-7
cdr3_length: 13
d_call: TRBD1
clone_size: NA
cdr3_aa: CVSSRDRVDEQYF
cdr3_nt: TGTGTCAGCAGCCGGGACAGGGTAGACGAGCAGTACTTC

v_call: TRBV29-1
j_call: TRBJ1-1
cdr3_length: 11
d_call: TRBD1
clone_size: many
cdr3_aa: CSVDAGDRVTF
cdr3_nt: TGCAGCGTTGACGCCGGGGACAGGGTGACTTTT

v_call: TRBV7-2
j_call: TRBJ1-2
cdr3_length: 15
d_call: TRBD1
clone_size: many
cdr3_aa: CASSRRQGVGYGYTF
cdr3_nt: TGTGCCAGCAGTCGCCGACAGGGGGTCGGATATGGCTACACCTTC

v_call: TRBV7-9
j_call: TRBJ1-5
cdr3_length: 15
d_call: TRBD1
clone_size: many
cdr3_aa: CASSSSTGAHQPQHF
cdr3_nt: TGTGCCAGCAGCTCATCTACAGGGGCCCATCAGCCCCAGCATTTT

v_call: TRBV29-1
j_call: TRBJ2-5
cdr3_length: 13
d_call: NA
clone_size: few
cdr3_aa: CSATGSGQETQYF
cdr3_nt: TGCAGCGCCACAGGGTCGGGGCAAGAGACCCAGTACTTC

v_call: TRBV10-3
j_call: TRBJ1-2
cdr3_length: 13
d_call: TRBD1
clone_size: NA
cdr3_aa: CATSDGTELGYTF
cdr3_nt: TGTGCCACCAGCGACGGGACAGAACTTGGCTACACCTTC

v_call: TRBV10-3
j_call: TRBJ1-1
cdr3_length: 14
d_call: NA
clone_size: NA
cdr3_aa: CASNQAGRNTEAFF
cdr3_nt: TGTGCCAGCAACCAAGCCGGTAGGAACACTGAAGCTTTCTTT

v_call: TRBV5-8
j_call: TRBJ1-4
cdr3_length: 14
d_call: NA
clone_size: many
cdr3_aa: CASSAAATNEKLFF
cdr3_nt: TGTGCCAGCAGCGCCGCCGCAACTAATGAAAAACTGTTTTTT

v_call: TRBV7-9
j_call: TRBJ1-1
cdr3_length: 14
d_call: TRBD1
clone_size: NA
cdr3_aa: CASSLATGGVSTFF
cdr3_nt: TGTGCCAGCAGCTTAGCTACAGGGGGCGTATCGACTTTCTTT

v_call: TRBV7-8
j_call: TRBJ2-5
cdr3_length: 15
d_call: TRBD1
clone_size: many
cdr3_aa: CASSPSTGGGKTQYF
cdr3_nt: TGTGCCAGCAGCCCCTCGACAGGGGGCGGTAAGACCCAGTACTTC

v_call: TRBV5-1
j_call: TRBJ1-4
cdr3_length: 14
d_call: NA
clone_size: many
cdr3_aa: CASSWDGRNEKLFF
cdr3_nt: TGCGCCAGCAGTTGGGACGGACGTAATGAAAAACTGTTTTTT

v_call: TRBV4-1
j_call: TRBJ1-2
cdr3_length: 15
d_call: NA
clone_size: many
cdr3_aa: CASSQPLTGIYGYTF
cdr3_nt: TGCGCCAGCAGCCAACCCCTAACAGGGATCTATGGCTACACCTTC

v_call: TRBV15
j_call: TRBJ1-5
cdr3_length: 13
d_call: TRBD1
clone_size: NA
cdr3_aa: CATSGKKTGAEHF
cdr3_nt: TGTGCCACCAGCGGAAAAAAGACAGGGGCCGAGCATTTT

v_call: TRBV5-8
j_call: TRBJ2-2
cdr3_length: 14
d_call: TRBD1
clone_size: NA
cdr3_aa: CASGGQENTGELFF
cdr3_nt: TGTGCCAGCGGCGGACAGGAGAACACCGGGGAGCTGTTTTTT

v_call: TRBV29-1
j_call: TRBJ1-4
cdr3_length: 13
d_call: NA
clone_size: few
cdr3_aa: CSVEGGTNEKLFF
cdr3_nt: TGCAGCGTTGAAGGGGGTACTAATGAAAAACTGTTTTTT

v_call: TRBV19
j_call: TRBJ1-6
cdr3_length: 15
d_call: NA
clone_size: few
cdr3_aa: CASSPRGGVRSPLHF
cdr3_nt: TGTGCCAGTAGTCCTCGCGGGGGGGTTCGGTCACCCCTCCACTTT

v_call: TRBV19
j_call: TRBJ1-1
cdr3_length: 11
d_call: NA
clone_size: NA
cdr3_aa: CAAGHAPEAFF
cdr3_nt: TGTGCCGCCGGACATGCCCCTGAAGCTTTCTTT